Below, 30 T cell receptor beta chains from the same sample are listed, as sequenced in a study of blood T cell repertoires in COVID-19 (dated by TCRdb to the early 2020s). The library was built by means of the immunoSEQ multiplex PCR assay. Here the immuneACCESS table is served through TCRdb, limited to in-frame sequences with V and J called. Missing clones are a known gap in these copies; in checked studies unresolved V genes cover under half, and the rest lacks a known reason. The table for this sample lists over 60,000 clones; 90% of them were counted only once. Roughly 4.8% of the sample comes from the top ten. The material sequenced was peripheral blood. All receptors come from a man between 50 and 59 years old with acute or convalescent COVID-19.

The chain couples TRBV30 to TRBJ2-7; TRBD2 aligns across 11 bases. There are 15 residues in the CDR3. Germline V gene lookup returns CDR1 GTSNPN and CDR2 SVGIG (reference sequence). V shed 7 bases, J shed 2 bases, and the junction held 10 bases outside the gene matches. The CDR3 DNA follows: TGTGCCTCTTCGACTAGCGGGATAATCACCTACGAGCAGTACTTC. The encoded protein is CASSTSGIITYEQYF.

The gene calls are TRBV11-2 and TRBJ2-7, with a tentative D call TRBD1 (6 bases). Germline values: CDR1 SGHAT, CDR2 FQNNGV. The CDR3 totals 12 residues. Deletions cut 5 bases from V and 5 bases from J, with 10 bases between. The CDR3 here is CASSVNRDEQYF. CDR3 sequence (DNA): TGTGCCAGCAGCGTCAACAGGGACGAGCAGTACTTC.

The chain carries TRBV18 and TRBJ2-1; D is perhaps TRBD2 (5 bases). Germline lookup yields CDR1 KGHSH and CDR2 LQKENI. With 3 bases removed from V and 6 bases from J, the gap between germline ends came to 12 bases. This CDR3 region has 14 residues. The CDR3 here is CASSPYEGPNEQFF. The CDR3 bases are TGTGCCAGCTCACCCTACGAGGGTCCCAATGAGCAGTTCTTC. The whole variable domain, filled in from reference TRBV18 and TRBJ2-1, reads NAGVMQNPRHLVRRRGQEARLRCSPMKGHSHVYWYRQLPEEGLKFMVYLQKENIIDESGMPKERFSAEFPKEGPSILRIQQVVRGDSAAYFCASSPYEGPNEQFFGPGTRLTVL.

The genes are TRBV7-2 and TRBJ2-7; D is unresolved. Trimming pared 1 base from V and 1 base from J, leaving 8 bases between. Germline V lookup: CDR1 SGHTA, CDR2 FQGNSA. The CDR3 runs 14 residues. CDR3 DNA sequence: TGTGCCAGCAGCTTAGATAGTCTGTCCTACGAGCAGTACTTC. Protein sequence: CASSLDSLSYEQYF.

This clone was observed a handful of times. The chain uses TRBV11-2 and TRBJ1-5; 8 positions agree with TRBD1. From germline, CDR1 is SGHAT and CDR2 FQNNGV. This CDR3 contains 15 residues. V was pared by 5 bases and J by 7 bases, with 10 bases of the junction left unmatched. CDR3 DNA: TGTGCCAGCAGCCCAGGACAGGGAGAGTACCAGCCCCAGCATTTT. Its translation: CASSPGQGEYQPQHF.

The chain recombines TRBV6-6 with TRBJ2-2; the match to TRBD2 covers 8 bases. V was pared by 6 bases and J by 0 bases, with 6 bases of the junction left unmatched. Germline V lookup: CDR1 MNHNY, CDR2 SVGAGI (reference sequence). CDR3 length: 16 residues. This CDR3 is CASSDGRGTNTGELFF. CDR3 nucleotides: TGTGCCAGCAGCGACGGGAGGGGAACGAACACCGGGGAGCTGTTTTTT.

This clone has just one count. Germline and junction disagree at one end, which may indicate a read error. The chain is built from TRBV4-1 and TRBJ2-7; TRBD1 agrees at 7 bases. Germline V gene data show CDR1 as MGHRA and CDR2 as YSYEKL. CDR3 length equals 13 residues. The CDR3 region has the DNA TGCGCCAGCAGCCAAGATTACCAGGGGGATCAGAACTTC. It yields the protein CASSQDYQGDQNF.

The CDR3 nucleotides read TGTGCCAGCAGCTTGGGACTAGCGGGAGGGGACGAGGGTGAGCAGTTCTTC. This codes for CASSLGLAGGDEGEQFF. The rearrangement joins TRBV11-2 to TRBJ2-1; 16 bases map to TRBD2. CDR1 and CDR2 from the germline V gene are SGHAT and FQNNGV. V lost 3 bases to trimming and J lost 9 bases; unmatched junction nucleotides: 8. This CDR3 is 17 amino acids long.

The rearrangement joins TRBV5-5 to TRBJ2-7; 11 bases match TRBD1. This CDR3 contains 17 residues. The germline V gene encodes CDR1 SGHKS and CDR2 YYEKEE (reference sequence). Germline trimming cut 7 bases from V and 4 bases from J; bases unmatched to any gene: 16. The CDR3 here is CASRPGTGGASGYEQYF. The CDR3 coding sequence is TGTGCCAGCCGCCCGGGGACAGGGGGGGCCTCAGGGTACGAGCAGTACTTC.

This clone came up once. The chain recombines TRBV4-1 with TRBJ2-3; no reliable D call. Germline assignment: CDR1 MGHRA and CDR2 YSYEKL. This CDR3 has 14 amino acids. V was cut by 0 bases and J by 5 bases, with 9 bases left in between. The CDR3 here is CASSQDRIGDTQYF. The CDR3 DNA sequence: TGCGCCAGCAGCCAAGACAGGATAGGAGATACGCAGTATTTT.

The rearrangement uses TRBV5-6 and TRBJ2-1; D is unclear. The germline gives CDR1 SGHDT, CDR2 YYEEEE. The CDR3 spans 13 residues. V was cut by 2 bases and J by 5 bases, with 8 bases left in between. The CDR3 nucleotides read TGTGCCAGCAGCTTCCTAGGAAACAATGAGCAGTTCTTC. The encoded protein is CASSFLGNNEQFF.

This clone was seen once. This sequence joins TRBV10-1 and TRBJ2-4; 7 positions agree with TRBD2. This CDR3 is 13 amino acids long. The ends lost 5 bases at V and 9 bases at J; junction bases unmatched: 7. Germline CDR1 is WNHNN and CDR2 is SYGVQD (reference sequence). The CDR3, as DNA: TGCGCCAGCAGTCCTTTCCGCGGGAGCATTCAGTACTTC. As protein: CASSPFRGSIQYF.

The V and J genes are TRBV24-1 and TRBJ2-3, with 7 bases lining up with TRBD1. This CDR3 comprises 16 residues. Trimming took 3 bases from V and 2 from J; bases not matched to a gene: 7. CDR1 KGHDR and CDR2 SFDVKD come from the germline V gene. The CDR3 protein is CATSDTGTAITDTQYF. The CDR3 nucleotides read TGTGCCACCAGTGATACCGGGACAGCCATCACAGATACGCAGTATTTT.

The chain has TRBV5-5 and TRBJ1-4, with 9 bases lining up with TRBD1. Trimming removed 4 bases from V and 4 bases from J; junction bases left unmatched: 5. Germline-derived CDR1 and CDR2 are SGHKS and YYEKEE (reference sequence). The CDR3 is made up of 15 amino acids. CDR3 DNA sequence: TGTGCCAGCAGCGCTGGACAGGGGATTAATGAAAAACTGTTTTTT. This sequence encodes CASSAGQGINEKLFF.

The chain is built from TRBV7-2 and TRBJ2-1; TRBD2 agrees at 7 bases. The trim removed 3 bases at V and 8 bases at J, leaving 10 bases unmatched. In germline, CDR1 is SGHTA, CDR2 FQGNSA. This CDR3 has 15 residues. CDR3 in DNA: TGTGCCAGCAGCTTGCTAGCGGCCCCCCCCCATGAGCAGTTCTTC. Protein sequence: CASSLLAAPPHEQFF.

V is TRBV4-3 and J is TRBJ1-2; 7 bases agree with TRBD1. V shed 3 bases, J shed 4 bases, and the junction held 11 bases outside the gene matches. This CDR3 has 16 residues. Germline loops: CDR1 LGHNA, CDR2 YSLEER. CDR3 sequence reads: CASSHDYRGLFYGYTF. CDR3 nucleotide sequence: TGCGCCAGCAGCCACGACTACAGGGGCTTGTTCTATGGCTACACCTTC.

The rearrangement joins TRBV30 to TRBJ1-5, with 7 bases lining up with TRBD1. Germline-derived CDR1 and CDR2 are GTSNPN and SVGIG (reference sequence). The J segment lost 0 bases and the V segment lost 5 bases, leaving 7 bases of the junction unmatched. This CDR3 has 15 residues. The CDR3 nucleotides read TGTGCCTGGGCACCGGGACAGTATAGCAATCAGCCCCAGCATTTT. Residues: CAWAPGQYSNQPQHF.

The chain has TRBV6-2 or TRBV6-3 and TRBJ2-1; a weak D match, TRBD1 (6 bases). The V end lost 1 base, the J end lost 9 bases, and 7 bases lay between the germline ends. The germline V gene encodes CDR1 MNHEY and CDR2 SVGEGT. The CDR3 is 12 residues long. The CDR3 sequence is CASSYWGPEQFF. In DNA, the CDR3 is TGTGCCAGCAGTTACTGGGGGCCTGAGCAGTTCTTC.

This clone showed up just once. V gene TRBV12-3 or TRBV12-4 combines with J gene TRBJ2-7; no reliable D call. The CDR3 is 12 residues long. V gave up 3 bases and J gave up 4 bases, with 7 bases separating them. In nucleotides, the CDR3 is TGTGCCAGCAGTTTTTCCGGGTACGAGCAGTACTTC. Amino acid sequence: CASSFSGYEQYF.

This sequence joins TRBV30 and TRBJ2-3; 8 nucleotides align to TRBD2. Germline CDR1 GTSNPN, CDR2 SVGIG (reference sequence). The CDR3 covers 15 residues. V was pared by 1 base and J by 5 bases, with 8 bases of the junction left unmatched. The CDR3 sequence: CAWSEISGERDTQYF. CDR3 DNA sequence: TGTGCCTGGAGTGAGATTAGCGGGGAAAGAGATACGCAGTATTTT.

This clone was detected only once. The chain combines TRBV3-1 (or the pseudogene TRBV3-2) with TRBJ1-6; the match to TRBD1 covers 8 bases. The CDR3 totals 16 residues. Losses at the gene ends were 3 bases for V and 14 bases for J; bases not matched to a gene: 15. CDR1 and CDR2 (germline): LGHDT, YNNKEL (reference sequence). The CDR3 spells CASSHPRTGRKFALHF. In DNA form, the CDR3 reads TGTGCCAGCAGCCACCCACGGACAGGGAGAAAGTTTGCCCTCCACTTT.

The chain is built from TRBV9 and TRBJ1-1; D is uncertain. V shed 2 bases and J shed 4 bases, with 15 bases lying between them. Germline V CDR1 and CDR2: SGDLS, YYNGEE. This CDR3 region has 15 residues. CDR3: CASSVRPGVGTEAFF. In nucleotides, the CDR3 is TGTGCCAGCAGCGTTCGACCGGGAGTGGGCACTGAAGCTTTCTTT.

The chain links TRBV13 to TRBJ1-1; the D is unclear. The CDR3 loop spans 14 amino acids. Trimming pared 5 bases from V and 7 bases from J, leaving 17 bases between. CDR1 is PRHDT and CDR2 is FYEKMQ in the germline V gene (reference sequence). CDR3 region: CASSARRGGFEAFF. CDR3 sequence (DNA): TGTGCCAGCAGCGCACGTCGAGGCGGGTTTGAAGCTTTCTTT.

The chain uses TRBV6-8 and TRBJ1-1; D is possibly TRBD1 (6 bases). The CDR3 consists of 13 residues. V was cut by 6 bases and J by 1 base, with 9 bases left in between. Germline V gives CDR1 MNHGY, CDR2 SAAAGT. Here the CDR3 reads CASSGGPNTEAFF. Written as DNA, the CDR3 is TGTGCCAGCAGCGGGGGGCCGAACACTGAAGCTTTCTTT.

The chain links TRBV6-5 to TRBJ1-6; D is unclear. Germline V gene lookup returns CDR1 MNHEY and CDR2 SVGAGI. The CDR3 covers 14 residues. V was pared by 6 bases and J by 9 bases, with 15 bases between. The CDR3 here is CASRGLLEVSPLHF. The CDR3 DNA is TGTGCCAGCAGGGGCCTTTTGGAGGTTTCACCCCTCCACTTT.

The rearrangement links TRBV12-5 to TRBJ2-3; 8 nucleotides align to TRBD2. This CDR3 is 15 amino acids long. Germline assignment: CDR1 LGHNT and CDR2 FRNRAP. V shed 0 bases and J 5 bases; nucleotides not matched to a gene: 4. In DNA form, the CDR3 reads TGTGCTAGTGGTTTGGTAGTGACTAGCGTAGATACGCAGTATTTT. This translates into CASGLVVTSVDTQYF.

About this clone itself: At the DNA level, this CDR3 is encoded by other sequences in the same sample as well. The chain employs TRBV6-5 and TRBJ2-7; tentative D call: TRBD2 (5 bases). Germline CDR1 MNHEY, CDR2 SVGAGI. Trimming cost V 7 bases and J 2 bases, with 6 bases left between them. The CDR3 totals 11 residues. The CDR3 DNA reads TGTGCCAGCACCGGGGCCTACGAGCAGTACTTC. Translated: CASTGAYEQYF.

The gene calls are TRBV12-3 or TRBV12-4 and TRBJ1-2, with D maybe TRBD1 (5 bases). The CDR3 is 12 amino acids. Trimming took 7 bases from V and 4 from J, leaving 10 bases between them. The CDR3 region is CASTGGIYGYTF. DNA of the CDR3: TGTGCCAGCACTGGGGGGATCTATGGCTACACCTTC.

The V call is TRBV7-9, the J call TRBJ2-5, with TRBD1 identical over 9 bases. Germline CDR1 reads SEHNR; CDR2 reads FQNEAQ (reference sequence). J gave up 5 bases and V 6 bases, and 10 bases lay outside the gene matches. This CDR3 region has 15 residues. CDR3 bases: TGTGCCAGCAGTACCACAGGGGGCGCTCAGGAGACCCAGTACTTC. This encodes CASSTTGGAQETQYF.

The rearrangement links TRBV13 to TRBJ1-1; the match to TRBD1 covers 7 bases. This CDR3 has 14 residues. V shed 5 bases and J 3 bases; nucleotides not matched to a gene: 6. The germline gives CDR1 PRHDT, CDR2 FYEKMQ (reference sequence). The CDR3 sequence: CASSRNRGDTEAFF. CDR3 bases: TGTGCCAGCAGCCGTAACAGGGGTGACACTGAAGCTTTCTTT.